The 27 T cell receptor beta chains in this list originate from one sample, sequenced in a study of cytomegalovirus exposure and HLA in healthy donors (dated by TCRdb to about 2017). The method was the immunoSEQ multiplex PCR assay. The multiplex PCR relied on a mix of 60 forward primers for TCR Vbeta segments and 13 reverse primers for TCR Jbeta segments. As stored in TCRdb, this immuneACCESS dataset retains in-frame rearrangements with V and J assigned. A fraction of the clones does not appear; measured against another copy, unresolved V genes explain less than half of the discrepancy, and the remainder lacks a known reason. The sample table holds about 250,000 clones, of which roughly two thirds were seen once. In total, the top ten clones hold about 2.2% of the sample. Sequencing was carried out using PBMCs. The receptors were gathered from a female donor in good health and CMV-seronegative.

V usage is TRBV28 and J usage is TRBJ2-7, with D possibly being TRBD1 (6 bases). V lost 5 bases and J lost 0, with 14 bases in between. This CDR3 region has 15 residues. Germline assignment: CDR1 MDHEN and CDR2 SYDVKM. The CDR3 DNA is TGTGCCAGCAGTGGACTGGACAGTTTCTCCTACGAGCAGTACTTC. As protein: CASSGLDSFSYEQYF. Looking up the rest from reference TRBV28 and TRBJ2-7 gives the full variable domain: DVKVTQSSRYLVKRTGEKVFLECVQDMDHENMFWYRQDPGLGLRLIYFSYDVKMKEKGDIPEGYSVSREKKERFSLILESASTNQTSMYLCASSGLDSFSYEQYFGPGTRLTVT.

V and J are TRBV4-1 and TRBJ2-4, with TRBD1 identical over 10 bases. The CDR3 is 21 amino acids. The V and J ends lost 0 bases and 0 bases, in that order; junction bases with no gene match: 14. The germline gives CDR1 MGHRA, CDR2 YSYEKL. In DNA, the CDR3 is TGCGCCAGCAGCCAAGATCCATCCGGGACAGGGGTCGGACTAGCCAAAAACATTCAGTACTTC. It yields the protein CASSQDPSGTGVGLAKNIQYF.

CDR3 DNA: TGTGCCAGCAGTTTATCTTCTAGCGGGAGGGCCAGAGATACGCAGTATTTT. This sequence encodes CASSLSSSGRARDTQYF. The chain is built from TRBV28 and TRBJ2-3, with 12 bases lining up with TRBD2. Germline V CDR1 and CDR2: MDHEN, SYDVKM. This CDR3 has 17 amino acids. V shed 1 base and J 5 bases; nucleotides not matched to a gene: 7.

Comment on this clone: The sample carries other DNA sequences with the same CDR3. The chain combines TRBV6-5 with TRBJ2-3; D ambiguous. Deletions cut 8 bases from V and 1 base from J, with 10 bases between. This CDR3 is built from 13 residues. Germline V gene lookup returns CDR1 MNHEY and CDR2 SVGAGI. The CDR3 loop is CASRPAGTDTQYF. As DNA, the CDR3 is TGTGCCAGCCGCCCGGCGGGCACAGATACGCAGTATTTT.

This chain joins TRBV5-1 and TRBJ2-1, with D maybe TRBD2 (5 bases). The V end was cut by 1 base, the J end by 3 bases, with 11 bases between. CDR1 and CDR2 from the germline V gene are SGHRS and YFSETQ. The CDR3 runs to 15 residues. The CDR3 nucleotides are TGCGCCAGCAGCTTGTGGTCGGGGAACTACAATGAGCAGTTCTTC. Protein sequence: CASSLWSGNYNEQFF.

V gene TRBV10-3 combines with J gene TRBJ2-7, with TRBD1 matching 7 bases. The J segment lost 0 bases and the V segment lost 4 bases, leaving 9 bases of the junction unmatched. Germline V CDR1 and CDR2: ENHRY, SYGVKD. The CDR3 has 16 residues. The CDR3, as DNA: TGTGCCATCAGTGGGAGTTCCGGACAGGTCTCCTACGAGCAGTACTTC. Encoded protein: CAISGSSGQVSYEQYF.

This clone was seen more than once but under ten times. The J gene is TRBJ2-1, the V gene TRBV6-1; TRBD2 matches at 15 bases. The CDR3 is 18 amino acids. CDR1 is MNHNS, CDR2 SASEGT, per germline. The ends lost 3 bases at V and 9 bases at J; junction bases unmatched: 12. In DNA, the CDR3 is TGTGCCAGCAGTGAGAACTCCGGGACTAGCGGGAGGATGTTTGAGCAGTTCTTC. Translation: CASSENSGTSGRMFEQFF.

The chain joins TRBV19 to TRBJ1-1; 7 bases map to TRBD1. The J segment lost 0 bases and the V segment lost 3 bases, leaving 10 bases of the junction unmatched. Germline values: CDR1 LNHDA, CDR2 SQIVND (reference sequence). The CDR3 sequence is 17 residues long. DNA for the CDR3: TGTGCCAGTAGTATCCATTGGGACAGTCTCATGAACACTGAAGCTTTCTTT. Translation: CASSIHWDSLMNTEAFF.

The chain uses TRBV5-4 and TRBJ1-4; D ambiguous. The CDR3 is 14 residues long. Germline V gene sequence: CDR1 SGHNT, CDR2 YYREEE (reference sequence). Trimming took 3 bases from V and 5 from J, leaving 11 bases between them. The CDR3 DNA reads TGTGCCAGCAGCTCTGAGACGGGGAATGAAAAACTGTTTTTT. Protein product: CASSSETGNEKLFF.

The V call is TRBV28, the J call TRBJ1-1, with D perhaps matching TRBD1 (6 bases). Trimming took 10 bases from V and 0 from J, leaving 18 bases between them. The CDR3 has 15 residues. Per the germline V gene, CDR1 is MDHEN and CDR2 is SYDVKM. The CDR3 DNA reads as TGTGCCATAGGGGGAGACAGGTTCATGAACACTGAAGCTTTCTTT. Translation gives CAIGGDRFMNTEAFF.

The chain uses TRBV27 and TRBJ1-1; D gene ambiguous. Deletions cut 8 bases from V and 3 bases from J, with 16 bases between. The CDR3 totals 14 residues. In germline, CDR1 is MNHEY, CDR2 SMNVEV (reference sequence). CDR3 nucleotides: TGTGCCAGCTCTCATGGGATGAGGGACACTGAAGCTTTCTTT. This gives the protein CASSHGMRDTEAFF.

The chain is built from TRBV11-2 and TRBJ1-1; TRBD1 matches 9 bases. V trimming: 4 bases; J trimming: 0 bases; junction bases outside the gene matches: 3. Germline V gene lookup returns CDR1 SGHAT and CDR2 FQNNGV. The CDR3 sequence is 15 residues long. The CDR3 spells CASSSGTGLNTEAFF. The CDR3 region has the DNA TGTGCCAGCAGCTCCGGGACAGGGTTGAACACTGAAGCTTTCTTT.

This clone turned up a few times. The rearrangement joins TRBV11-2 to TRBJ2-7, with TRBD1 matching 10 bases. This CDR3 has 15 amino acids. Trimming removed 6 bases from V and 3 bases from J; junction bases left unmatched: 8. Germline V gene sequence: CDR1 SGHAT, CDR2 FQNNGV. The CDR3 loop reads CASRKPGTGVYEQYF. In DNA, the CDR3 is TGTGCCAGCAGGAAACCCGGGACAGGGGTCTACGAGCAGTACTTC.

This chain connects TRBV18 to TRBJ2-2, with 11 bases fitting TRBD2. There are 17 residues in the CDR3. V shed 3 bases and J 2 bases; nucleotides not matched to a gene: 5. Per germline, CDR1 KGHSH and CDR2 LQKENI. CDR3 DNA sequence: TGTGCCAGCTCACCTTCGACTAGCGGGGTTAACACCGGGGAGCTGTTTTTT. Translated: CASSPSTSGVNTGELFF.

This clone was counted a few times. This chain's CDR3 is CASSALLAGDTGELFF. For the CDR3, the DNA is TGTGCCAGCAGCGCCTTACTAGCGGGAGATACCGGGGAGCTGTTTTTT. The gene calls are TRBV7-6 and TRBJ2-2; 11 nucleotides agree with TRBD2. Trimming took 5 bases from V and 5 from J; bases not matched to a gene: 7. The CDR3 length is 16 residues. Per the germline V gene, CDR1 is SGHVS and CDR2 is FNYEAQ. Together with reference TRBV7-6 and TRBJ2-2, the CDR3 gives the full variable domain: GAGVSQSPRYKVTKRGQDVALRCDPISGHVSLYWYRQALGQGPEFLTYFNYEAQQDKSGLPNDRFSAERPEGSISTLTIQRTEQRDSAMYRCASSALLAGDTGELFFGEGSRLTVL.

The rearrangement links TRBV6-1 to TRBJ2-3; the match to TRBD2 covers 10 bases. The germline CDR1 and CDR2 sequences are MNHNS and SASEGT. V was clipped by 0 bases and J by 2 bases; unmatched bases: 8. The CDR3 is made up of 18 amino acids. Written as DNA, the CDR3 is TGTGCCAGCAGTGAAGCCTGGCTAGCGGGAGTCCCCACAGATACGCAGTATTTT. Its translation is CASSEAWLAGVPTDTQYF.

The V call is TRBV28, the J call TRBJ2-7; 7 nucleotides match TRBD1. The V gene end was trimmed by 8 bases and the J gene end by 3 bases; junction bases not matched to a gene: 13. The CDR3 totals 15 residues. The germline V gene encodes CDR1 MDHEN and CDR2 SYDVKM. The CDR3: CASFTGTEINYEQYF. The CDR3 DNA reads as TGTGCCAGCTTCACCGGGACAGAGATAAACTACGAGCAGTACTTC.

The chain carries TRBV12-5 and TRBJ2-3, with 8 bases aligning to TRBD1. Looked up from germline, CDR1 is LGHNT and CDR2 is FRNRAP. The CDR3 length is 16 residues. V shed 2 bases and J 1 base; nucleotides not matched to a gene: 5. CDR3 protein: CASGLSPGQGTDTQYF. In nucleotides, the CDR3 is TGTGCTAGTGGTTTGTCACCGGGACAGGGCACAGATACGCAGTATTTT. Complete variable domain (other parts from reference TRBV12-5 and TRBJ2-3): DARVTQTPRHKVTEMGQEVTMRCQPILGHNTVFWYRQTMMQGLELLAYFRNRAPLDDSGMPKDRFSAEMPDATLATLKIQPSEPRDSAVYFCASGLSPGQGTDTQYFGPGTRLTVL.

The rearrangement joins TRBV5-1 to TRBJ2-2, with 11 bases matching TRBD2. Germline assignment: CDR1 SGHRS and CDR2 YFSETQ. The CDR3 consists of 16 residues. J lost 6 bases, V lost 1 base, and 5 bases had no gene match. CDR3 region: CASSLLAGGRPGELFF. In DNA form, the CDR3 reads TGCGCCAGCAGCTTGCTAGCGGGAGGCCGACCCGGGGAGCTGTTTTTT.

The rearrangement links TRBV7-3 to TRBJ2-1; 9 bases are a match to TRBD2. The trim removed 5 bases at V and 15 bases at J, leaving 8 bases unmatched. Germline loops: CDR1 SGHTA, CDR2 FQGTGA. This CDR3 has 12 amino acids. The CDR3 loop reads CASSPEGGRVFF. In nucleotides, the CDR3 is TGTGCCAGCAGCCCCGAGGGCGGGAGGGTGTTCTTC.

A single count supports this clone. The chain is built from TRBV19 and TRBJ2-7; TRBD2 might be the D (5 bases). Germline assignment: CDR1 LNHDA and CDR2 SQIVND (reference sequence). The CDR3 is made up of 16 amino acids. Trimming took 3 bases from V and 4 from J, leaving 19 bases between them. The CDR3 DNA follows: TGTGCCAGTAGTATCTTACCCAGCGGCCACCCATACGAGCAGTACTTC. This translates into CASSILPSGHPYEQYF.

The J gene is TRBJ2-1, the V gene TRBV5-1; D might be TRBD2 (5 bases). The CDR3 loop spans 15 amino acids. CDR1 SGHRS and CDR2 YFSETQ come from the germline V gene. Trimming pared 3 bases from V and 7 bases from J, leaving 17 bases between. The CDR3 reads CASSSGNTGKNEQFF. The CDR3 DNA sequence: TGCGCCAGCAGCTCGGGGAATACGGGAAAGAATGAGCAGTTCTTC.

The CDR3 bases are TGTGCCAGCAGCCTCGGGACTAGCGGCTCCTACGAGCAGTACTTC. As protein: CASSLGTSGSYEQYF. The chain has TRBV4-2 and TRBJ2-5; 11 bases align to TRBD2. With the DNA end fitting TRBJ2-7 better, the J assignment may be wrong. The CDR3 runs 15 residues. The germline V gene has CDR1 LGHNA and CDR2 YNFKEQ.

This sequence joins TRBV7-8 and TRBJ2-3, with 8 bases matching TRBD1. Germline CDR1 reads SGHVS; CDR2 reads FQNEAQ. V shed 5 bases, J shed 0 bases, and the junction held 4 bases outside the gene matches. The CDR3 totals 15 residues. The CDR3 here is CASSRWTGSTDTQYF. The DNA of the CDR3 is TGTGCCAGCAGCCGCTGGACAGGGAGCACAGATACGCAGTATTTT.

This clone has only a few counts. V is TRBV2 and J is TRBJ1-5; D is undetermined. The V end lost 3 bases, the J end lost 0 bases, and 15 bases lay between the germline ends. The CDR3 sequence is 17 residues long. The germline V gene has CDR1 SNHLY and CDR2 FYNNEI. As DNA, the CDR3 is TGTGCCAGCAGTGATATGCCAGGCGATTATAGCAATCAGCCCCAGCATTTT. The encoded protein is CASSDMPGDYSNQPQHF.

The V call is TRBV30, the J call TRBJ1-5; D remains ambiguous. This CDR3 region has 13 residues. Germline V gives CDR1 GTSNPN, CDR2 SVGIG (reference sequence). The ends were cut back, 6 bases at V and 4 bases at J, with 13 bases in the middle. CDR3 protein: CACSGETNQPQHF. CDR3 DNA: TGTGCCTGTTCCGGGGAGACTAATCAGCCCCAGCATTTT.

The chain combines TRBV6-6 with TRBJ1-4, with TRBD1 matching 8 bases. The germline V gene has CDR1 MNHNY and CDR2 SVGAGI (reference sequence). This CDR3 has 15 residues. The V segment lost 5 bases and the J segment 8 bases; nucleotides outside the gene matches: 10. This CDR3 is CASSGGTGGAEKLFF. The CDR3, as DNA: TGTGCCAGCAGTGGGGGGACAGGAGGAGCAGAAAAACTGTTTTTT.